This T cell receptor beta chain is drawn from a study of cytomegalovirus exposure and HLA in healthy donors. Overall study context: As an earlier analysis found, around 170 million T cells yielded approximately 110 million unique TCR beta sequences.

The primer mix had 60 Vbeta and 13 Jbeta primers. Data came from immunoSEQ multiplex PCR; TCRdb stores just in-frame clones and leaves some out. Among some 170,000 clones listed, approximately 80% were seen once. The V gene's germline CDR1 is MGHDK and CDR2 SYGVNS. The CDR3 runs to 13 residues. V dropped 6 bases and J dropped 4 bases, with 11 bases sitting between them. Regarding the study as a whole: Overall, approximately 150 TCR beta chains were annotated as cytomegalovirus-associated.

With respect to this clone: What it binds is unknown.

The sample was PBMCs. The rearrangement joins TRBV25-1 to TRBJ2-3, with D possibly TRBD1 on 6 matching bases. This TCR was sampled from a woman between 50 and 59 years old in good health and CMV-seronegative. CDR3 in DNA: TGTGCCAGCAGCGCCCGGACAGCAGATACGCAGTATTTT. Translation gives CASSARTADTQYF.